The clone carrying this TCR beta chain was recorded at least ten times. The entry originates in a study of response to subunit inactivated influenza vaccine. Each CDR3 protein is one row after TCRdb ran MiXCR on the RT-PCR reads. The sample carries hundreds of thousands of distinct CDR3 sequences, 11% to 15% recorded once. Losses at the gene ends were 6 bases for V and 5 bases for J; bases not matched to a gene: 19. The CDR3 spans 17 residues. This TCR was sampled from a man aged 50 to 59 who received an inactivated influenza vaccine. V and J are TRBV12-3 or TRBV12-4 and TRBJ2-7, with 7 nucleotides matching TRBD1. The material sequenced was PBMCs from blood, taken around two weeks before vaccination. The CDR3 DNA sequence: TGTGCCAGCAGCCGTCGTTTCTTAGGGGGCGGACGCGACGAGCAGTACTTC. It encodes CASSRRFLGGGRDEQYF.